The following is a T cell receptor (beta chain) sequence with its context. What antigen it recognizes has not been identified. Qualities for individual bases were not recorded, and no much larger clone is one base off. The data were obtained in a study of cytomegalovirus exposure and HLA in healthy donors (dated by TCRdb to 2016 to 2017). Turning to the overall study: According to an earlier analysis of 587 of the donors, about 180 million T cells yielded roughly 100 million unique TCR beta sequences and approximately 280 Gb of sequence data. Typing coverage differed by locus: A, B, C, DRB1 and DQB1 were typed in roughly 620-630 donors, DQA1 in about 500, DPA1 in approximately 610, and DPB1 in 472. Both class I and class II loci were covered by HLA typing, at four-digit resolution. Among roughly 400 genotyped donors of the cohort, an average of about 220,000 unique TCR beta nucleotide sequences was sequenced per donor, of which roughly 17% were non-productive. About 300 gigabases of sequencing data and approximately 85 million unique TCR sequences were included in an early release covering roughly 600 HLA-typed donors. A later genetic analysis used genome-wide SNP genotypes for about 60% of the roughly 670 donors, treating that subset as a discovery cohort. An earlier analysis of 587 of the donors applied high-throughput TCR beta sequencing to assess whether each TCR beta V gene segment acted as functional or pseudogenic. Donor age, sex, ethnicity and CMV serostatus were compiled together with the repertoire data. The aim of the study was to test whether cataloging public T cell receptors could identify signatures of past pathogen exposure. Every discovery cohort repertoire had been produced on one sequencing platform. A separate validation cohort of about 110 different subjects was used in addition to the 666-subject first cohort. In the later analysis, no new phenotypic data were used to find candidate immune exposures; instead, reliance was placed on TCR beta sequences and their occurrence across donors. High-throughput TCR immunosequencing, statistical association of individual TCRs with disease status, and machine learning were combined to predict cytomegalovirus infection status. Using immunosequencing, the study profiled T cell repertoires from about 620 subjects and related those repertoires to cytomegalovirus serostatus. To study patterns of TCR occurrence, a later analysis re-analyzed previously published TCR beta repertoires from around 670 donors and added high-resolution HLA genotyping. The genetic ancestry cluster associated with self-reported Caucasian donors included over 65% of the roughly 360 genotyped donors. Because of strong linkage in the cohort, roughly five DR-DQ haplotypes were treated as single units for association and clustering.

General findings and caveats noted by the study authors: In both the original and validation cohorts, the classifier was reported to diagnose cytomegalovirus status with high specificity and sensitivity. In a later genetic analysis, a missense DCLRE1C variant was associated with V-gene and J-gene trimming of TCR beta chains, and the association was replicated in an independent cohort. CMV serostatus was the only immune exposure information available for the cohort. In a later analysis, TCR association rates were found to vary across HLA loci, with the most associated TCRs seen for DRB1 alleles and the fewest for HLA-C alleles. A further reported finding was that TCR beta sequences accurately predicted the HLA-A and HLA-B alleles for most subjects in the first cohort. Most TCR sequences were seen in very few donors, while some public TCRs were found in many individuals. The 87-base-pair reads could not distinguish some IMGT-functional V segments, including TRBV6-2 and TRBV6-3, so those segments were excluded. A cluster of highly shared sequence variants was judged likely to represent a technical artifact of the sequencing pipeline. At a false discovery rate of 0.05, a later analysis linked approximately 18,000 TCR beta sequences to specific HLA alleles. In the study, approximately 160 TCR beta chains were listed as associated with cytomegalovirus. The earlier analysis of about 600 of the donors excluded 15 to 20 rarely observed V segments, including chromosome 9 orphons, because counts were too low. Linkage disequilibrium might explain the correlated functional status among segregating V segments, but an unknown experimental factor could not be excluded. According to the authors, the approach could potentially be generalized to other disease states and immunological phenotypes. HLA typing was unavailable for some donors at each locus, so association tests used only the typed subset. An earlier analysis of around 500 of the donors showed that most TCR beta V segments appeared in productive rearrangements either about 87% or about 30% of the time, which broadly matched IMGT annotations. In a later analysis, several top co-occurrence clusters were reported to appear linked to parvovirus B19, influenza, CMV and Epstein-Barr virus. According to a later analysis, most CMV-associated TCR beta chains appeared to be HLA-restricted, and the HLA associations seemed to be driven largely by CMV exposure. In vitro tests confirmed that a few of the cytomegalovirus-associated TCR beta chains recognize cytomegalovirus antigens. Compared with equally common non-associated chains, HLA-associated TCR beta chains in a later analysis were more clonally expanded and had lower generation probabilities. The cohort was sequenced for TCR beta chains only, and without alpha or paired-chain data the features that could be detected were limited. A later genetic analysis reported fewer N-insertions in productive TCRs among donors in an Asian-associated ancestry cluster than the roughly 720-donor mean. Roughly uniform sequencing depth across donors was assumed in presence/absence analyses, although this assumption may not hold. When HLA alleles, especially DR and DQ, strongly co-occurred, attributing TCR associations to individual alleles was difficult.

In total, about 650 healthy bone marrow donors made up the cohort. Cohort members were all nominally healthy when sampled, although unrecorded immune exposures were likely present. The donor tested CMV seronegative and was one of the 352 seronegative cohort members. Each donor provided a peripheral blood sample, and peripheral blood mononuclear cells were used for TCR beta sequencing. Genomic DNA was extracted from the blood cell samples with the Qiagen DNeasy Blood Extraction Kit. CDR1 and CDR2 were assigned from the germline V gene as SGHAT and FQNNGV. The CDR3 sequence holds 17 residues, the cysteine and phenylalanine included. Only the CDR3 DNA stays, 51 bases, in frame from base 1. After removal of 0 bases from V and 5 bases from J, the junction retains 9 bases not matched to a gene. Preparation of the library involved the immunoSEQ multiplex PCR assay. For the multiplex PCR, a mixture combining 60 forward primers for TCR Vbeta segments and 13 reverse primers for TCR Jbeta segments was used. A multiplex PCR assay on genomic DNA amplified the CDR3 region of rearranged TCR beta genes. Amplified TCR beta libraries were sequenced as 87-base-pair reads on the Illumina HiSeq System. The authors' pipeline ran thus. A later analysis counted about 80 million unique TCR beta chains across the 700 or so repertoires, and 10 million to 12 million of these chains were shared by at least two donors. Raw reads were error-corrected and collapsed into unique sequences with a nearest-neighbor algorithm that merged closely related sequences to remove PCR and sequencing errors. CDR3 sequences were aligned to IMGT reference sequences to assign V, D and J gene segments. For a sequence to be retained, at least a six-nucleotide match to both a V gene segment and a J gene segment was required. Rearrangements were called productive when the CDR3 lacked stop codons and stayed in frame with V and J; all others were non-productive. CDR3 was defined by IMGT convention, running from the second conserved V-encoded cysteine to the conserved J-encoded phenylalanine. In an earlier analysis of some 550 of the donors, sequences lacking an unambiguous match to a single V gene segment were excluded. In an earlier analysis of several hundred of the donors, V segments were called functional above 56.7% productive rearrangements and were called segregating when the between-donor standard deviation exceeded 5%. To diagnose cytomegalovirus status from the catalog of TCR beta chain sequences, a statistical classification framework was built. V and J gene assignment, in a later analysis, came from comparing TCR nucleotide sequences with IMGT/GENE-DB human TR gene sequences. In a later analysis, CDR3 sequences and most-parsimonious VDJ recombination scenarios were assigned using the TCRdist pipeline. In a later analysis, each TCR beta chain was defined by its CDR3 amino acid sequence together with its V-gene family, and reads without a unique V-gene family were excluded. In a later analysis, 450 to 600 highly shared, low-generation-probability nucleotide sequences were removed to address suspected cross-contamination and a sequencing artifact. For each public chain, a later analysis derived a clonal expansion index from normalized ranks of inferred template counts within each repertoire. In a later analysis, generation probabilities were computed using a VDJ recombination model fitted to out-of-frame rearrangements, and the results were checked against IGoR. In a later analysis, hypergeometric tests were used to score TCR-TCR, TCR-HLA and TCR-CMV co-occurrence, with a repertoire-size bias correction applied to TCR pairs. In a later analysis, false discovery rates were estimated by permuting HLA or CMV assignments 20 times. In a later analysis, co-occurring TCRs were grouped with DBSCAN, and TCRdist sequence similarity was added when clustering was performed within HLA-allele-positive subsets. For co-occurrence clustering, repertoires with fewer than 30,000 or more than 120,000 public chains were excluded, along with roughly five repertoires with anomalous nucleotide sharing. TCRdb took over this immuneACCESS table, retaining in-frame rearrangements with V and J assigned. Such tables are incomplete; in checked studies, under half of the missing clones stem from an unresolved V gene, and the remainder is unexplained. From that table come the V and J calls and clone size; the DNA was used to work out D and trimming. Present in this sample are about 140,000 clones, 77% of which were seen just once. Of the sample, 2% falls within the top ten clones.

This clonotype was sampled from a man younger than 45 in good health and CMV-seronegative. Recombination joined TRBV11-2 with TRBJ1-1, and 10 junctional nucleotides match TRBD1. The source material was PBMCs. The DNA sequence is TGTGCCAGCAGCTTAGATCACCACCGGGACAGGGGAACTGAAGCTTTCTTT. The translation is CASSLDHHRDRGTEAFF.